This is a list of T cell receptor beta chains from one sample in a study of shared T cell receptors in the human thymus. Libraries were prepared by immunoSEQ multiplex PCR; TCRdb keeps only in-frame clonotypes and omits some of them. In the table there are under 850,000 clones, more than 75% of which are singletons. Separately, the same data were catalogued under a study of human thymus T cells.

Material: thymocytes. These receptors came from a boy younger than two with a congenital heart defect. CDR3s include the opening cysteine and the closing phenylalanine or tryptophan. The D gene is left open where the match is weak. Size values are once, few and many counts, or a class for expanded clones, and some rows have none.

D	size	V	J	CDR3	DNA
TRBD2	few	TRBV6-5	TRBJ2-7	CASRAQGGPLCEQYF	TGTGCCAGCAGGGCCCAGGGAGGGCCATTGTGCGAGCAGTACTTC
TRBD2	once	TRBV4-2	TRBJ2-2	CASSEGLAGVTGELFF	TGTGCCAGCAGCGAGGGACTAGCGGGAGTAACCGGGGAGCTGTTTTTT
TRBD2	NA	TRBV27	TRBJ2-1	CASTHMAAGEFTYNEQFF	TGTGCCAGCACCCATATGGCGGCGGGAGAGTTCACCTACAATGAGCAGTTCTTC
NA	NA	TRBV27	TRBJ2-7	CASSQTIPPQYF	TGTGCCAGCAGTCAGACTATCCCACCTCAGTACTTC
TRBD2	NA	TRBV29-1	TRBJ2-1	CSGNRGGDEQFF	TGCAGCGGAAATCGCGGGGGGGATGAGCAGTTCTTC
NA	NA	TRBV19	TRBJ1-5	CASSIYRSSNQPQHF	TGTGCCAGTAGTATATATCGGTCCAGCAATCAGCCCCAGCATTTT
NA	NA	TRBV30	TRBJ2-3	CAWKPPWGVSADTQYF	TGTGCCTGGAAGCCCCCGTGGGGAGTAAGCGCAGATACGCAGTATTTT
NA	NA	TRBV15	TRBJ2-2	CATSTPTSGELFF	TGTGCCACCAGCACCCCCACTTCCGGGGAGCTGTTTTTT
TRBD2	NA	TRBV2	TRBJ2-5	CASSERGEPETQYF	TGTGCCAGCAGTGAACGGGGGGAGCCAGAGACCCAGTACTTC
TRBD1	NA	TRBV6-5	TRBJ2-1	CASGDRKQFF	TGTGCCAGCGGGGACAGGAAGCAGTTCTTC
TRBD2	NA	TRBV6-4	TRBJ2-1	CASSGLAGTEQFF	TGTGCCAGCAGTGGACTAGCGGGAACTGAGCAGTTCTTC
TRBD1	NA	TRBV5-1	TRBJ1-3	CASSLVLPGQGGSGNTIYF	TGCGCCAGCAGCTTGGTACTCCCGGGACAGGGTGGTTCTGGAAACACCATATATTTT
TRBD2	NA	TRBV11-3	TRBJ2-2	CATRELQPGLAGAGELFF	TGTGCCACCCGGGAGTTACAACCGGGACTAGCGGGAGCCGGGGAGCTGTTTTTT
NA	NA	TRBV19	TRBJ1-1	CASSDPGGFNTEAFF	TGTGCCAGTAGTGACCCGGGGGGCTTTAACACTGAAGCTTTCTTT
NA	NA	TRBV27	TRBJ2-3	CASSLRGTDTQYF	TGTGCCAGCAGTTTACGAGGCACAGATACGCAGTATTTT
TRBD1	NA	TRBV5-1	TRBJ1-2	CASTSGTVTNYGYTF	TGCGCCAGCACCTCCGGGACAGTAACTAACTATGGCTACACCTTC
TRBD1	NA	TRBV15	TRBJ2-1	CATSRAGQSSSYNEQFF	TGTGCCACCAGCAGAGCGGGACAGTCGAGCTCCTACAATGAGCAGTTCTTC
NA	once	TRBV9	TRBJ2-7	CASSPGAGEQYF	TGTGCCAGCAGCCCCGGAGCCGGCGAGCAGTACTTC
TRBD2	NA	TRBV30	TRBJ2-7	CAWSVRAGRAYEQYF	TGTGCCTGGAGTGTACGAGCGGGAAGGGCCTACGAGCAGTACTTC
TRBD1	few	TRBV5-4	TRBJ1-3	CASSLTGTGPSGNTIYF	TGTGCCAGCAGCTTGACCGGGACAGGTCCCTCTGGAAACACCATATATTTT
TRBD1	NA	TRBV19	TRBJ1-4	CASSNRDREYGSGEKLFF	TGTGCCAGTAGTAACCGGGACAGGGAGTATGGGTCAGGTGAAAAACTGTTTTTT
NA	NA	TRBV28	TRBJ2-7	CASGRGSYEQYF	TGTGCCAGCGGTCGGGGGAGCTACGAGCAGTACTTC
TRBD2	NA	TRBV10-1	TRBJ2-2	CASSDRFSGRSNTGELFF	TGCGCCAGCAGTGATCGATTTAGCGGGAGGTCGAACACCGGGGAGCTGTTTTTT
TRBD2	NA	TRBV7-9	TRBJ2-3	CASSTEGGTSGKKPDTQYF	TGTGCCAGCAGCACAGAGGGGGGGACTAGCGGGAAGAAGCCCGATACGCAGTATTTT
NA	NA	TRBV2	TRBJ2-7	CASSVPVTTYEQYF	TGTGCCAGCAGCGTCCCCGTCACAACCTACGAGCAGTACTTC
TRBD2	NA	TRBV9	TRBJ2-1	CASSVETSGRARNEQFF	TGTGCCAGCAGCGTAGAAACTAGCGGGAGGGCCAGGAATGAGCAGTTCTTC
NA	NA	TRBV4-1	TRBJ2-2	CASSQDKERRENTGELFF	TGCGCCAGCAGCCAAGATAAGGAACGGCGGGAGAACACCGGGGAGCTGTTTTTT
NA	few	TRBV10-2	TRBJ2-1	CATKLNARDEQFF	TGCGCCACCAAATTAAACGCTAGAGATGAGCAGTTCTTC
TRBD2	few	TRBV7-9	TRBJ2-5	CASSPKPGREQPETQYF	TGTGCCAGCAGCCCTAAGCCAGGGAGGGAGCAACCGGAGACCCAGTACTTC
NA	NA	TRBV4-3	TRBJ2-7	CASSQDRVASPYEQYF	TGCGCCAGCAGCCAAGATCGGGTCGCATCGCCCTACGAGCAGTACTTC